These T cell receptor beta chains were read from a single sample in a study of sequential checkpoint blockade in melanoma. Profiled with immunoSEQ multiplex PCR; TCRdb holds only in-frame clones, not every one. The sample has some 10,000 clones; roughly 75% are singletons. The specimen comprised CD8+ T cells sorted from blood (inferred from file names), sampled from a patient given nivolumab and ipilimumab in sequence. The receptors originated from a human donor with melanoma. CDR3s include the opening cysteine and the closing phenylalanine or tryptophan. The order of the fields is D gene, V gene, clone size, J gene, CDR3 DNA, CDR3 protein. The D gene is left open where the match is weak. Expanded clones are given a class, and other clones once, few, many or no size at all.

D gene: -
V gene: TRBV25-1
clone size: -
J gene: TRBJ2-5
CDR3 DNA: TGTGCCAGCAGTGCGGTCGTTGAGACCCAGTACTTC
CDR3 protein: CASSAVVETQYF

D gene: -
V gene: TRBV6-4
clone size: -
J gene: TRBJ1-5
CDR3 DNA: TGTGCCAGCAGCCCCCCTTTGACTTTCAATCAGCCCCAGCATTTT
CDR3 protein: CASSPPLTFNQPQHF

D gene: -
V gene: TRBV4-1
clone size: -
J gene: TRBJ1-3
CDR3 DNA: TGCGCCAGCAGCCCGCCGGGGGGAAAGGGTGGAAACACCATATATTTT
CDR3 protein: CASSPPGGKGGNTIYF

D gene: -
V gene: TRBV5-1
clone size: -
J gene: TRBJ1-1
CDR3 DNA: TGCGCCAGCAGCTTGGCAGGGAACACTGAAGCTTTCTTT
CDR3 protein: CASSLAGNTEAFF

D gene: TRBD2
V gene: TRBV7-9
clone size: -
J gene: TRBJ2-7
CDR3 DNA: TGTGCCAGCAGCCCCCCGCTAGCGGGAGGGTTGAGGGAGCAGTACTTC
CDR3 protein: CASSPPLAGGLREQYF

D gene: -
V gene: TRBV4-1
clone size: -
J gene: TRBJ2-7
CDR3 DNA: TGCGCCAGCAGCTCCCCGAGCGTTAACGAGCAGTACTTC
CDR3 protein: CASSSPSVNEQYF

D gene: -
V gene: TRBV28
clone size: -
J gene: TRBJ2-1
CDR3 DNA: TGTGCCAGCAGTTCTAGTGGGAGCTCCTACAATGAGCAGTTCTTC
CDR3 protein: CASSSSGSSYNEQFF

D gene: -
V gene: TRBV27
clone size: once
J gene: TRBJ1-2
CDR3 DNA: TGTGCCAGCAGTTTAACGGTCTCACGCGCCTATGGCTACACCTTC
CDR3 protein: CASSLTVSRAYGYTF

D gene: -
V gene: TRBV4-3
clone size: once
J gene: TRBJ2-6
CDR3 DNA: TGCGCCAGCAGCCAAGATTTCGGGGCTGGGGCCAACGTCCTGACTTTC
CDR3 protein: CASSQDFGAGANVLTF

D gene: -
V gene: TRBV7-9
clone size: few
J gene: TRBJ1-4
CDR3 DNA: TGTGCCAGCAGCTTAGAGGCCAGGGGCGGTGAAAAACTGTTTTTT
CDR3 protein: CASSLEARGGEKLFF

D gene: -
V gene: TRBV7-2
clone size: -
J gene: TRBJ2-2
CDR3 DNA: TGTGCCAGCAGGACAGGTCCGAACACCGGGGAGCTGTTTTTT
CDR3 protein: CASRTGPNTGELFF

D gene: TRBD1
V gene: TRBV27
clone size: -
J gene: TRBJ2-7
CDR3 DNA: TGTGCCAGCAGTTTATCTGGACAGGGGGCCCCCTACGAGCAGTACTTC
CDR3 protein: CASSLSGQGAPYEQYF

D gene: TRBD1
V gene: TRBV7-9
clone size: -
J gene: TRBJ1-5
CDR3 DNA: TGTGCCAGCAGCGCGGGATCAGGGGGGCAGCCCCAGCATTTT
CDR3 protein: CASSAGSGGQPQHF

D gene: TRBD1
V gene: TRBV27
clone size: -
J gene: TRBJ1-6
CDR3 DNA: TGTGCCAGCAGTTTCACTGGGACAGGGCATTCACCCCTCCACTTT
CDR3 protein: CASSFTGTGHSPLHF

D gene: -
V gene: TRBV7-6
clone size: -
J gene: TRBJ1-5
CDR3 DNA: TGTGCCAGCAGCAAAGGGGATTTGGGCAATCAGCCCCAGCATTTT
CDR3 protein: CASSKGDLGNQPQHF

D gene: -
V gene: TRBV27
clone size: -
J gene: TRBJ2-7
CDR3 DNA: TGTGCCAGCAGTTTGGCGGGACGGGGGTACGAGCAGTACTTC
CDR3 protein: CASSLAGRGYEQYF

D gene: -
V gene: TRBV4-2
clone size: -
J gene: TRBJ2-7
CDR3 DNA: TGTGCCAGCAGCCAAGATCTTGGTAGCCGTTACGAGCAGTACTTC
CDR3 protein: CASSQDLGSRYEQYF

D gene: -
V gene: TRBV7-9
clone size: -
J gene: TRBJ2-5
CDR3 DNA: TGTGCCAGCAGCTTAGAGGGCGGGGAGGCGAAAGAGACCCAGTACTTC
CDR3 protein: CASSLEGGEAKETQYF

D gene: TRBD1
V gene: TRBV15
clone size: -
J gene: TRBJ1-2
CDR3 DNA: TGTGCCACCAGCTGGGGACAGGGGCCTTATGGCTACACCTTC
CDR3 protein: CATSWGQGPYGYTF

D gene: -
V gene: TRBV6-6
clone size: -
J gene: TRBJ2-3
CDR3 DNA: TGTGCCAGCAGTTACGGCACGGACAGCAAAGGGAACACGCAGTATTTT
CDR3 protein: CASSYGTDSKGNTQYF

D gene: -
V gene: TRBV13
clone size: -
J gene: TRBJ2-1
CDR3 DNA: TGTGCCAGCAGCTTAGGACTCGGGACTTACTCCTACAATGAGCAGTTCTTC
CDR3 protein: CASSLGLGTYSYNEQFF

D gene: TRBD1
V gene: TRBV10-3
clone size: -
J gene: TRBJ1-5
CDR3 DNA: TGTGCCATCAGTGACCATGGACAGGGCGATCAGCCCCAGCATTTT
CDR3 protein: CAISDHGQGDQPQHF

D gene: -
V gene: TRBV7-2
clone size: few
J gene: TRBJ1-3
CDR3 DNA: TGTGCCAGCAGCTTAGTAGTCCACGCTGGAAACACCATATATTTT
CDR3 protein: CASSLVVHAGNTIYF

D gene: -
V gene: TRBV5-6
clone size: -
J gene: TRBJ2-1
CDR3 DNA: TGTGCCAGCAGCCCAGGGGAGACAACCTACAATGAGCAGTTCTTC
CDR3 protein: CASSPGETTYNEQFF

D gene: -
V gene: TRBV27
clone size: medium-sized
J gene: TRBJ1-2
CDR3 DNA: TGTGCCAGCAGTTTAATCTACGGGGAGGTAAACTATGGCTACACCTTC
CDR3 protein: CASSLIYGEVNYGYTF

D gene: -
V gene: TRBV6-1
clone size: -
J gene: TRBJ2-2
CDR3 DNA: TGTGCCAGCAGTGAGGGGAAGAGCGGGCCGAACACCGGGGAGCTGTTTTTT
CDR3 protein: CASSEGKSGPNTGELFF

D gene: TRBD2
V gene: TRBV5-8
clone size: -
J gene: TRBJ2-1
CDR3 DNA: TGTGCCAGCAGCTTATTTCTAGCGGAGTACAATGAGCAGTTCTTC
CDR3 protein: CASSLFLAEYNEQFF

D gene: -
V gene: TRBV5-4
clone size: few
J gene: TRBJ2-7
CDR3 DNA: TGTGCCAGCAGCTTGCTAGGGGGGGGCCGGGCCTACGAGCAGTACTTC
CDR3 protein: CASSLLGGGRAYEQYF

D gene: -
V gene: TRBV6-1
clone size: -
J gene: TRBJ1-2
CDR3 DNA: TGTGCCAGCAGTGAACACGAGACAGGTGTTCGTGGCTACACCTTC
CDR3 protein: CASSEHETGVRGYTF

D gene: -
V gene: TRBV15
clone size: -
J gene: TRBJ2-5
CDR3 DNA: TGTGCCACCAGCAGAGTGGGCCAAGCCGAGACCCAGTACTTC
CDR3 protein: CATSRVGQAETQYF

D gene: -
V gene: TRBV14
clone size: -
J gene: TRBJ1-1
CDR3 DNA: TGTGCCAGCAGCCTTCAGGAGAGGGTCGACACTGAAGCTTTCTTT
CDR3 protein: CASSLQERVDTEAFF

D gene: -
V gene: TRBV11-2
clone size: -
J gene: TRBJ2-7
CDR3 DNA: TGTGCCAGCAGCTTAGGGCAGACATACGAGCAGTACTTC
CDR3 protein: CASSLGQTYEQYF

D gene: -
V gene: TRBV6-5
clone size: -
J gene: TRBJ2-1
CDR3 DNA: TGTGCCAGCAGTTACTCTGGGACTGACGTTCAGTTCTTC
CDR3 protein: CASSYSGTDVQFF

D gene: -
V gene: TRBV11-2
clone size: -
J gene: TRBJ2-7
CDR3 DNA: TGTGCCAGCAGCTTAGCCCCCCTAGAAGAGCAGTACTTC
CDR3 protein: CASSLAPLEEQYF

D gene: -
V gene: TRBV9
clone size: once
J gene: TRBJ2-3
CDR3 DNA: TGTGCCAGCAGCGTAGGTGCGCGTCTCACAGATACGCAGTATTTT
CDR3 protein: CASSVGARLTDTQYF

D gene: -
V gene: TRBV5-1
clone size: -
J gene: TRBJ1-1
CDR3 DNA: TGCGCCAGCAGCTTAACAGGTGGGATTACTGAAGCTTTCTTT
CDR3 protein: CASSLTGGITEAFF

D gene: TRBD1
V gene: TRBV6-5
clone size: -
J gene: TRBJ1-6
CDR3 DNA: TGTGCCAGCCTGAGCGGACAGGAGAATTCACCCCTCCACTTT
CDR3 protein: CASLSGQENSPLHF

D gene: -
V gene: TRBV5-1
clone size: -
J gene: TRBJ2-7
CDR3 DNA: TGCGCCACCCAGCTTGGGGTGGGAGCCGAAGGGTTTTACGAGCAGTACTTC
CDR3 protein: CATQLGVGAEGFYEQYF

D gene: TRBD2
V gene: TRBV5-4
clone size: -
J gene: TRBJ2-7
CDR3 DNA: TGTGCCAGCAGCTTGCGGGGGGAAGGGGTACAGCAGTACTTC
CDR3 protein: CASSLRGEGVQQYF

D gene: TRBD2
V gene: TRBV10-1
clone size: once
J gene: TRBJ2-3
CDR3 DNA: TGCGCCAGCAGTGAACTAGCGGGAGGGTCAGATACGCAGTATTTT
CDR3 protein: CASSELAGGSDTQYF

D gene: -
V gene: TRBV27
clone size: -
J gene: TRBJ2-3
CDR3 DNA: TGTGCCAGCAGTTTCCTCAGGGGCGAGGGTTCTAGCACAGATACGCAGTATTTT
CDR3 protein: CASSFLRGEGSSTDTQYF

D gene: TRBD2
V gene: TRBV4-1
clone size: -
J gene: TRBJ2-5
CDR3 DNA: TGCGCCAGCAGCCACATTCTGGGACTAGCGGACCAAGAGACCCAGTACTTC
CDR3 protein: CASSHILGLADQETQYF

D gene: TRBD1
V gene: TRBV7-2
clone size: -
J gene: TRBJ1-1
CDR3 DNA: TGTGCCAGCCGGGGACAGGGGATCACTGAAGCTTTCTTT
CDR3 protein: CASRGQGITEAFF

D gene: -
V gene: TRBV27
clone size: -
J gene: TRBJ1-6
CDR3 DNA: TGTGCCAGCAGTTTTCCGGGGTCACCCCTCCACTTT
CDR3 protein: CASSFPGSPLHF

D gene: TRBD2
V gene: TRBV28
clone size: -
J gene: TRBJ2-1
CDR3 DNA: TGTGCCAGCAGTAAAAGAGGACTAGCCGGTGAGCAGTTCTTC
CDR3 protein: CASSKRGLAGEQFF

D gene: -
V gene: TRBV27
clone size: -
J gene: TRBJ1-2
CDR3 DNA: TGTGCCAGCGGTCCTTCACCGGGGGGGCCGGGCTACACCTTC
CDR3 protein: CASGPSPGGPGYTF

D gene: TRBD2
V gene: TRBV5-4
clone size: -
J gene: TRBJ2-1
CDR3 DNA: TGTGCCAGCAGCTTTTCCCTAGCGGGGGGGGACAATGAGCAGTTCTTC
CDR3 protein: CASSFSLAGGDNEQFF

D gene: -
V gene: TRBV11-2
clone size: -
J gene: TRBJ2-7
CDR3 DNA: TGTGCCAGCAGCCGACTGGGGGGACGGGCTCCCTACGAGCAGTACTTC
CDR3 protein: CASSRLGGRAPYEQYF

D gene: TRBD1
V gene: TRBV11-2
clone size: few
J gene: TRBJ2-5
CDR3 DNA: TGTGCCAGCAGCTATTCCGGGACAGGGGCAGGTGGAGAGACCCAGTACTTC
CDR3 protein: CASSYSGTGAGGETQYF

D gene: -
V gene: TRBV4-3
clone size: -
J gene: TRBJ1-3
CDR3 DNA: TGCGCCAGCAGCCAAGATAGGTTAAGGGGCGCTGGAAACACCACATATTTT
CDR3 protein: CASSQDRLRGAGNTTYF